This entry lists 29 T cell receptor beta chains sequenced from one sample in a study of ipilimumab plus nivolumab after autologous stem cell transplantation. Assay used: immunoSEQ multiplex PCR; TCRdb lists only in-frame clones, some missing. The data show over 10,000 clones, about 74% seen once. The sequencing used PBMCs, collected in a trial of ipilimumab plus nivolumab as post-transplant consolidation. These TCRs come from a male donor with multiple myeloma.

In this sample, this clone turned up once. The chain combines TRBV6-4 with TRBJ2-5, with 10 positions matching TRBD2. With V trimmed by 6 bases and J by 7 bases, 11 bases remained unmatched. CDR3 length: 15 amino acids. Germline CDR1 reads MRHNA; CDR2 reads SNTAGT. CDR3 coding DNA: TGTGCCAGCAGACCTAGCGGGGGCTCCCAGGGGACCCAGTACTTC. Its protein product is CASRPSGGSQGTQYF.

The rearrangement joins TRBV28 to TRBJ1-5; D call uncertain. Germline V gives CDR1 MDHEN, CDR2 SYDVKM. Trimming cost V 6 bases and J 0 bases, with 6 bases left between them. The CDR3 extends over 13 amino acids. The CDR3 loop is CASRRNSNQPQHF. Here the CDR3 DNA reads TGTGCCAGCAGGAGAAATAGCAATCAGCCCCAGCATTTT.

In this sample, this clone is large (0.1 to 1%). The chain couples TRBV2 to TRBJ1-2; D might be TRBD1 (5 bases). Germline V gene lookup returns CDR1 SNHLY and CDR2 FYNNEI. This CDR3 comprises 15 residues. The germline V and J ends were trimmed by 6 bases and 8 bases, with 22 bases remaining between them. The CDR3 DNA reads TGTGCCAGCAGCGCGGATAAGCTGTCAGGGAGGGGCTACACCTTC. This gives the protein CASSADKLSGRGYTF.

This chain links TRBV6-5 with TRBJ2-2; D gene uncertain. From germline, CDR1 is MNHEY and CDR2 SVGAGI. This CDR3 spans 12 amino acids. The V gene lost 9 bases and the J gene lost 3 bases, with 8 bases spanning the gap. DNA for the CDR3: TGTGCCAGTAGTACCTACACCGGGGAGCTGTTTTTT. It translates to CASSTYTGELFF.

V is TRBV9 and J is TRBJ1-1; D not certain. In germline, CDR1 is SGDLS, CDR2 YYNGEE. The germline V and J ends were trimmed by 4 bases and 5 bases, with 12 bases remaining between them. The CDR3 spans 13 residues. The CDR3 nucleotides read TGTGCCAGCAGCCCCCGACTGGGAACTGAAGCTTTCTTT. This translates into CASSPRLGTEAFF.

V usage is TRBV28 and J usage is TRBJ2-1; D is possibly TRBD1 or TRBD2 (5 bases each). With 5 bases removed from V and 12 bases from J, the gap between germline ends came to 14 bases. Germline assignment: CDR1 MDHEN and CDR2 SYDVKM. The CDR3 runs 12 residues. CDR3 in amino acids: CASSRKGTGQFF. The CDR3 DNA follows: TGTGCCAGCAGTCGTAAAGGGACGGGGCAGTTCTTC.

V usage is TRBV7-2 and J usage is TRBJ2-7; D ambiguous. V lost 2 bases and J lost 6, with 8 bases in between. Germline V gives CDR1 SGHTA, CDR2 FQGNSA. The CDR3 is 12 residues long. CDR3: CASSLIGREQYF. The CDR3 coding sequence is TGTGCCAGCAGCTTAATAGGTCGCGAGCAGTACTTC. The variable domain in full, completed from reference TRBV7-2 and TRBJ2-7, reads GAGVSQSPSNKVTEKGKDVELRCDPISGHTALYWYRQSLGQGLEFLIYFQGNSAPDKSGLPSDRFSAERTGGSVSTLTIQRTQQEDSAVYLCASSLIGREQYFGPGTRLTVT.

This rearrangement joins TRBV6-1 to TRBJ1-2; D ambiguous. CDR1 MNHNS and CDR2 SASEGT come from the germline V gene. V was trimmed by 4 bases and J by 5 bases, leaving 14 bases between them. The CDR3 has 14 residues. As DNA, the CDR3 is TGTGCCAGCAGTGTGCGGGAAACCTCATATGGCTACACCTTC. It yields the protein CASSVRETSYGYTF.

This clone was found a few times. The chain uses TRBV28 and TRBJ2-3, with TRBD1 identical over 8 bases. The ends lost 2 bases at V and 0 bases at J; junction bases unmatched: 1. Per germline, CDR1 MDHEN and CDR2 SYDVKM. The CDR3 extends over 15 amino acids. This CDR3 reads CASSLRTGSTDTQYF. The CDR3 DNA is TGTGCCAGCAGTTTAAGGACAGGGAGCACAGATACGCAGTATTTT.

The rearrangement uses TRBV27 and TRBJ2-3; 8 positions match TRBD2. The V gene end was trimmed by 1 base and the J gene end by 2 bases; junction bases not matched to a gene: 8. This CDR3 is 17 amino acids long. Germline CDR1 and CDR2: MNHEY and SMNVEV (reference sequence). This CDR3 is CASSLWQTSGLTDTQYF. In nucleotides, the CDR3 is TGTGCCAGCAGTTTATGGCAAACTAGCGGACTCACAGATACGCAGTATTTT.

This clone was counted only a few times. For the CDR3, the DNA is TGTGCCAGTACTTGGGGAAAGACCTATGGCTACACCTTC. Protein: CASTWGKTYGYTF. The chain recombines TRBV19 with TRBJ1-2; D gene uncertain. V lost 7 bases and J lost 4, with 13 bases in between. Germline V lookup: CDR1 LNHDA, CDR2 SQIVND (reference sequence). The CDR3 sequence is 13 residues long.

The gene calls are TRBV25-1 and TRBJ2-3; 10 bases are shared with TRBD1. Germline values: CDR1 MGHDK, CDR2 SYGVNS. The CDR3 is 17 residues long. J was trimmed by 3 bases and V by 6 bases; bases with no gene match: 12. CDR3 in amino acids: CASSKFSGTGETDTQYF. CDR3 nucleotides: TGTGCCAGCAGCAAGTTTTCCGGGACAGGGGAAACAGATACGCAGTATTTT.

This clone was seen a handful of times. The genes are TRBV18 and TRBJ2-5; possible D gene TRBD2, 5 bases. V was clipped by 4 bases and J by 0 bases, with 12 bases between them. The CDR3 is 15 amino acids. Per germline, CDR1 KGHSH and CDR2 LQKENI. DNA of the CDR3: TGTGCCAGCTCACTGTACCTAGCAGACCAAGAGACCCAGTACTTC. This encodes CASSLYLADQETQYF.

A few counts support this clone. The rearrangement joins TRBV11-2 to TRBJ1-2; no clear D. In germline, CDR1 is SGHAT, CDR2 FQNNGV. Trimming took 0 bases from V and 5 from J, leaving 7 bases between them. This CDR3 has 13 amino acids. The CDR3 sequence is CASSLEKNYGYTF. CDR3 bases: TGTGCCAGCAGCTTAGAGAAGAATTATGGCTACACCTTC. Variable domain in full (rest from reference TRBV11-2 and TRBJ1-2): EAGVAQSPRYKIIEKRQSVAFWCNPISGHATLYWYQQILGQGPKLLIQFQNNGVVDDSQLPKDRFSAERLKGVDSTLKIQPAKLEDSAVYLCASSLEKNYGYTFGSGTRLTVV.

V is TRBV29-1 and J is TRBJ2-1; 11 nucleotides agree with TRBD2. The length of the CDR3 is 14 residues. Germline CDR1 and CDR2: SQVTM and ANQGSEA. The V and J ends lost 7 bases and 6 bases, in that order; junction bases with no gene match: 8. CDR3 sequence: CSATVAGGLNEQFF. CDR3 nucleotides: TGCAGCGCCACTGTAGCGGGGGGGCTCAATGAGCAGTTCTTC.

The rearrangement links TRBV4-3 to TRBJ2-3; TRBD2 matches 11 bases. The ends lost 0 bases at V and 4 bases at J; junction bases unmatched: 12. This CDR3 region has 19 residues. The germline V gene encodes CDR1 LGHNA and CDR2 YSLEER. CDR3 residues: CASSQENTPLAGGADTQYF. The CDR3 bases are TGCGCCAGCAGCCAAGAGAATACCCCCCTAGCGGGGGGTGCAGATACGCAGTATTTT.

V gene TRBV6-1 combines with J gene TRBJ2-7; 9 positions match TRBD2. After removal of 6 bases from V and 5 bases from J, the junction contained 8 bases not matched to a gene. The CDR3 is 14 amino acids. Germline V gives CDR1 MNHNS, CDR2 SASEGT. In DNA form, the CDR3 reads TGTGCCAGCAGCAAAACTAGCGGGTACCACGAGCAGTACTTC. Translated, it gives CASSKTSGYHEQYF.

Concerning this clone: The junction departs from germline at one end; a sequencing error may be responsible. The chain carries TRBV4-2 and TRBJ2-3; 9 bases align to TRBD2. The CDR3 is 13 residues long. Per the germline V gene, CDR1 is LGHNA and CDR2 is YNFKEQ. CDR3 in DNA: TGTGCCAGCAGCCAAGATCGGCCTAGCGGGATACATTTT. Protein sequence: CASSQDRPSGIHF.

The CDR3 nucleotides read TGCGCCAGCAGCTTGGCGGGGGGGGACAATCAGCCCCAGCATTTT. It encodes CASSLAGGDNQPQHF. The chain has TRBV5-1 and TRBJ1-5; tentative D call: TRBD1 (5 bases). Deletions cut 0 bases from V and 3 bases from J, with 10 bases between. The CDR3 loop spans 15 amino acids. Germline V gives CDR1 SGHRS, CDR2 YFSETQ. The variable domain in full, with the rest retrieved from reference TRBV5-1 and TRBJ1-5, is KAGVTQTPRYLIKTRGQQVTLSCSPISGHRSVSWYQQTPGQGLQFLFEYFSETQRNKGNFPGRFSGRQFSNSRSEMNVSTLELGDSALYLCASSLAGGDNQPQHFGDGTRLSIL.

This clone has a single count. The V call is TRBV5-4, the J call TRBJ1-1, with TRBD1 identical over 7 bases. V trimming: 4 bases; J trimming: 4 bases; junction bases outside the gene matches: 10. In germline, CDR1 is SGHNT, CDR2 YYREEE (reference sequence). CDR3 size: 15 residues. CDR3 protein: CASSHATRGGTEAFF. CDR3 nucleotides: TGTGCCAGCAGCCACGCAACCAGGGGGGGCACTGAAGCTTTCTTT.

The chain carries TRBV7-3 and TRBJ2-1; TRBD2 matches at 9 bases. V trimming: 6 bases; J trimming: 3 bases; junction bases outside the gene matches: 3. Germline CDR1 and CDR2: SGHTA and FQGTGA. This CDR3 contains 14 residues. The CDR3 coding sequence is TGTGCCAGCAGTGAGACTAGCGGCTACAATGAGCAGTTCTTC. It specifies CASSETSGYNEQFF.

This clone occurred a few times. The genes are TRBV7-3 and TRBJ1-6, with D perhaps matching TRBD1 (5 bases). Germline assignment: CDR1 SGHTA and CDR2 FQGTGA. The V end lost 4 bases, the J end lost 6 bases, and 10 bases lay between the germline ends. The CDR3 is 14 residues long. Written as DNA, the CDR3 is TGTGCCAGCAGCTGGGACGGGATTAATTCACCCCTCCACTTT. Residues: CASSWDGINSPLHF.

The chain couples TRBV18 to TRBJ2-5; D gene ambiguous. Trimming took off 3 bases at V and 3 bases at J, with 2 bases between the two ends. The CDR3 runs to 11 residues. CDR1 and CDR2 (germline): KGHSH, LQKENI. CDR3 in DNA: TGTGCCAGCTCACCCGAAGAGACCCAGTACTTC. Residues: CASSPEETQYF. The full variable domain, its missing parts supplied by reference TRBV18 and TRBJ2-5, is NAGVMQNPRHLVRRRGQEARLRCSPMKGHSHVYWYRQLPEEGLKFMVYLQKENIIDESGMPKERFSAEFPKEGPSILRIQQVVRGDSAAYFCASSPEETQYFGPGTRLLVL.

The CDR3 loop reads CAWSVAGDEQFF. In DNA form, the CDR3 reads TGTGCCTGGAGTGTGGCGGGGGATGAGCAGTTCTTC. V usage is TRBV30 and J usage is TRBJ2-1; 7 bases match TRBD2. This CDR3 has 12 residues. Germline CDR1 and CDR2: GTSNPN and SVGIG (reference sequence). V lost 0 bases and J lost 8; bases outside the gene matches: 1.

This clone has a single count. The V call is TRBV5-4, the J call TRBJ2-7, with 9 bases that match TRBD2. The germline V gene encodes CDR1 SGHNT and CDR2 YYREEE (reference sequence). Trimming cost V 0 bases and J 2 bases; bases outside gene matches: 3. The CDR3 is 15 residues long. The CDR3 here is CASSLDLAGAYEQYF. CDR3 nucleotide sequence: TGTGCCAGCAGCTTGGATTTAGCGGGGGCCTACGAGCAGTACTTC.

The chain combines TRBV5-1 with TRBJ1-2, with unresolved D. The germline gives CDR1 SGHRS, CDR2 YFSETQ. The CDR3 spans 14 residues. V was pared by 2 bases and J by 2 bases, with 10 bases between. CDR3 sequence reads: CASSFDTENYGYTF. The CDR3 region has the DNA TGCGCCAGCAGCTTTGACACAGAGAACTATGGCTACACCTTC.

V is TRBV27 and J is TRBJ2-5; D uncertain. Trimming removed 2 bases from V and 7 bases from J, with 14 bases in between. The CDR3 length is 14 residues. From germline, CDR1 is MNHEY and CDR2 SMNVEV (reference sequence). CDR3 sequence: CASSLSIVDSTQYF. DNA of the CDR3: TGTGCCAGCAGTTTAAGTATCGTTGATTCGACCCAGTACTTC.

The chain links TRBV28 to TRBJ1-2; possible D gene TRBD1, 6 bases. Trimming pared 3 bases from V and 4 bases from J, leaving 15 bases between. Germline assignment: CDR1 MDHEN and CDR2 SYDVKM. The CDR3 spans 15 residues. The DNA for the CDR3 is TGTGCCAGCAGTTTTTCGGGTGGGGGGCCCTATGGCTACACCTTC. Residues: CASSFSGGGPYGYTF.

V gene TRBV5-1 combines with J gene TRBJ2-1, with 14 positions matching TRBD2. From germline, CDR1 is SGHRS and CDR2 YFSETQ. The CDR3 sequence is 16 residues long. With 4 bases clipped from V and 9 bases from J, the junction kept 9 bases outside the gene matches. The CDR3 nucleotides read TGCGCCAGCAGCCCAGGAAAGACTAGCGGGGGGGCTGAGCAGTTCTTC. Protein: CASSPGKTSGGAEQFF.